One sample yielded the 2 T cell receptor beta chains listed below, sequenced in a study of T cell responses to AZD1222 COVID-19 vaccine. Using immunoSEQ multiplex PCR, the repertoire was profiled, and TCRdb retains in-frame clones only, with some absent. The sample carries some 140,000 clones, about 90% recorded once. Sequences were derived from peripheral blood, sampled on day 0 of AZD1222 vaccination. Receptor source: an adult in good health.

This CDR3 reads CASSPDWFPEAFF. The CDR3 nucleotides are TGTGCCAGCAGCCCCGATTGGTTTCCTGAAGCTTTCTTT. The V and J genes are TRBV11-3 and TRBJ1-1; D is uncertain. Trimming stripped 5 bases from V and 6 bases from J, with 13 bases between. CDR3 length equals 13 residues. Germline V gene sequence: CDR1 SGHNT, CDR2 YENEEA.

The chain couples TRBV11-2 to TRBJ2-1; weak D call: TRBD2 (6 bases). V gave up 0 bases and J gave up 7 bases, with 16 bases separating them. Germline assignment: CDR1 SGHAT and CDR2 FQNNGV. CDR3 size: 16 residues. CDR3 in DNA: TGTGCCAGCAGCTTAGATTCAGCGGGCCGGATGAATGAGCAGTTCTTC. It translates to CASSLDSAGRMNEQFF.